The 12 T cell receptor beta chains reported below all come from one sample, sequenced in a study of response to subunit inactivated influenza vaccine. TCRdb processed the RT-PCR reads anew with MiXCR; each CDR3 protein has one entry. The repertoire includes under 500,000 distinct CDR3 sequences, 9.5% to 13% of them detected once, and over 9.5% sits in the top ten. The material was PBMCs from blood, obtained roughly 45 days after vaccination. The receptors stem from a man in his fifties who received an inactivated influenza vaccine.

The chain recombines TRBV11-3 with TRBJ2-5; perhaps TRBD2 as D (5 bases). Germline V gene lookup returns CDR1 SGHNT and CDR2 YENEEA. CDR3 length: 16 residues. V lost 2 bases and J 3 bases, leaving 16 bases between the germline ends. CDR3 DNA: TGTGCCAGCAGCTTACCTTCAAGGGCGCGGGAAGAGACCCAGTACTTC. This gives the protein CASSLPSRAREETQYF. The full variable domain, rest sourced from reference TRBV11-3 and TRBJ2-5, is EAGVVQSPRYKIIEKKQPVAFWCNPISGHNTLYWYLQNLGQGPELLIRYENEEAVDDSQLPKDRFSAERLKGVDSTLKIQPAELGDSAVYLCASSLPSRAREETQYFGPGTRLLVL.

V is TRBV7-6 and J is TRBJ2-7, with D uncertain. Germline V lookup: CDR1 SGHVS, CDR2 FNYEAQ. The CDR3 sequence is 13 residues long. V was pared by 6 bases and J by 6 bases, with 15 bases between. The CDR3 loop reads CASSPNGWGEQYF. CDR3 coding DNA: TGTGCCAGCAGTCCAAATGGCTGGGGCGAGCAGTACTTC.

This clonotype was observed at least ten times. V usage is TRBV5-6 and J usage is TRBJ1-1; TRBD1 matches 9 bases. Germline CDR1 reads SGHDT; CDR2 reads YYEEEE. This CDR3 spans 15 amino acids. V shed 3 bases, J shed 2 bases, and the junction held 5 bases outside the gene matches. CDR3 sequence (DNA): TGTGCCAGCAGCTCTATGGACAGGGGCAACACTGAAGCTTTCTTT. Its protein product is CASSSMDRGNTEAFF.

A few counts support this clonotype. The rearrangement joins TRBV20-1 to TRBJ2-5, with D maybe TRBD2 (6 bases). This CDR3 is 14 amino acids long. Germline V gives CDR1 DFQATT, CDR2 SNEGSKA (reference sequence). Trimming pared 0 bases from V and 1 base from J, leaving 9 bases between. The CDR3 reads CSARDPGVQETQYF. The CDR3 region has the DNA TGCAGTGCTAGAGATCCGGGGGTCCAAGAGACCCAGTACTTC.

The CDR3 reads CASSGTGAGANVLTF. CDR3 in DNA: TGTGCCAGCAGTGGGACAGGGGCTGGGGCCAACGTCCTGACTTTC. The chain uses TRBV12-3 or TRBV12-4 and TRBJ2-6, with TRBD1 matching over 10 bases. V lost 5 bases and J lost 2; bases outside the gene matches: 0. The CDR3 has 15 amino acids.

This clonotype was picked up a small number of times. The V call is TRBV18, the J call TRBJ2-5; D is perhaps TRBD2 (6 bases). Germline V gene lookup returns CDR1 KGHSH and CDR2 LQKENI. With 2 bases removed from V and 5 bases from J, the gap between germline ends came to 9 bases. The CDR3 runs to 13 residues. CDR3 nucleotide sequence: TGTGCCAGCTCACCATGGGAGGCGGAGACCCAGTACTTC. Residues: CASSPWEAETQYF.

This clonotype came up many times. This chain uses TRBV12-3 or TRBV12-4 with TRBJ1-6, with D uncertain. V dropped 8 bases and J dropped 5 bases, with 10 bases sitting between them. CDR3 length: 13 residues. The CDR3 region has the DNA TGTGCCAGCGCGGGCAGACATAATTCACCCCTCCACTTT. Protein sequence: CASAGRHNSPLHF.

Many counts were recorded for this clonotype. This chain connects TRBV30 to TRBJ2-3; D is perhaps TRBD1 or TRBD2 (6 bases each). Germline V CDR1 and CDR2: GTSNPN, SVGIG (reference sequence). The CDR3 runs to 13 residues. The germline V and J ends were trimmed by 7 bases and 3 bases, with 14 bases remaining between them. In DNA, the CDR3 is TGTGCCTCTTCGACAGGAGGGACAGATACGCAGTATTTT. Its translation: CASSTGGTDTQYF. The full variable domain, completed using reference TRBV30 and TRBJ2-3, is SQTIHQWPATLVQPVGSPLSLECTVEGTSNPNLYWYRQAAGRGLQLLFYSVGIGQISSEVPQNLSASRPQDRQFILSSKKLLLSDSGFYLCASSTGGTDTQYFGPGTRLTVL.

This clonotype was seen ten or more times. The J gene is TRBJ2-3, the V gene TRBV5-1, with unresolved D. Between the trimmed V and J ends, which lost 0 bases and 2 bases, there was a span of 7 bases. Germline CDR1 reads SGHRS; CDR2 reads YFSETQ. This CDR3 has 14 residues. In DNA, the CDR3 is TGCGCCAGCAGCTTGGGACGGGCCACAGATACGCAGTATTTT. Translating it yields CASSLGRATDTQYF.

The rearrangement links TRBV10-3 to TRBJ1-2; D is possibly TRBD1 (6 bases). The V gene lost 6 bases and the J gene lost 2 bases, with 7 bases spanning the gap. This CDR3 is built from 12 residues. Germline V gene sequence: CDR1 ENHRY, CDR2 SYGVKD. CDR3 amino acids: CAISGQNYGYTF. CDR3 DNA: TGTGCCATCAGCGGACAGAACTATGGCTACACCTTC.

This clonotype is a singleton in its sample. The CDR3 coding sequence is TGTGCCAGCAGCGTAGTAGGGACTAGCGGCCCCCTTCCAGTTTACAATGAGCAGTTCTTC. Residues: CASSVVGTSGPLPVYNEQFF. This chain links TRBV9 with TRBJ2-1; 11 bases are shared with TRBD2. From germline, CDR1 is SGDLS and CDR2 YYNGEE. The CDR3 covers 20 residues. The trim removed 0 bases at V and 4 bases at J, leaving 15 bases unmatched.

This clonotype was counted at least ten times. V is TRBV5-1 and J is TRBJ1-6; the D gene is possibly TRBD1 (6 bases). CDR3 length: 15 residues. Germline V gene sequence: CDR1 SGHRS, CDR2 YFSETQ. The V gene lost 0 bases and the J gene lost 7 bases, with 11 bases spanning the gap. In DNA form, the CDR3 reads TGCGCCAGCAGCTTGGATAGGACAGAGAATTCACCCCTCCACTTT. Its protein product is CASSLDRTENSPLHF.